The rows below give T cell receptor beta chains drawn from one sample of a study of radiotherapy plus CTLA-4 blockade in lung cancer. Assay: immunoSEQ multiplex PCR; the TCRdb copy retains only in-frame clones and omits some. Among tens of thousands of clones listed, 70% to 80% were seen once. The sample here was peripheral blood, taken from a patient treated with radiotherapy plus ipilimumab. The receptors here all came from a human donor with non-small cell lung cancer who had a complete response to radiotherapy plus ipilimumab. Both conserved end residues are part of each CDR3. A D gene is named only where the DNA matches it firmly. Rows may omit the clone size; those that give it use once, few, many or a size class.

D gene: TRBD1; clone size: -; V gene: TRBV9; J gene: TRBJ2-1; CDR3 DNA: TGTGCCAGCAGCGTAGACCAGGGGGCCCTCCTTGAGCAGTTCTTC; CDR3 protein: CASSVDQGALLEQFF
D gene: TRBD1; clone size: few; V gene: TRBV19; J gene: TRBJ2-7; CDR3 DNA: TGTGCCAGTAGTATCGACAGGGCAGCCGAGCAGTACTTC; CDR3 protein: CASSIDRAAEQYF
D gene: TRBD2; clone size: once; V gene: TRBV11-2; J gene: TRBJ2-1; CDR3 DNA: TGTGCCAGCAGCTTAAGAGCGGGAACCTTCCATGAGCAGTTCTTC; CDR3 protein: CASSLRAGTFHEQFF
D gene: TRBD2; clone size: few; V gene: TRBV5-6; J gene: TRBJ2-3; CDR3 DNA: TGTGCCAGCAGCTTGGCCGGTTGGTTAGCGGGAACAGATACGCAGTATTTT; CDR3 protein: CASSLAGWLAGTDTQYF
D gene: -; clone size: -; V gene: TRBV7-8; J gene: TRBJ1-1; CDR3 DNA: TGTGCCAGCAGCCCGAAGGGGGTCATGAACACTGAAGCTTTCTTT; CDR3 protein: CASSPKGVMNTEAFF
D gene: -; clone size: -; V gene: TRBV5-6; J gene: TRBJ2-7; CDR3 DNA: TGTGCCAGCAGCTACATAACCGGGACACCTTCCTACGAGCAGTACTTC; CDR3 protein: CASSYITGTPSYEQYF
D gene: -; clone size: -; V gene: TRBV5-1; J gene: TRBJ1-4; CDR3 DNA: TGCGCCAGCAGCTTGGCGAGCGCAACTAATGAAAAACTGTTTTTT; CDR3 protein: CASSLASATNEKLFF
D gene: TRBD2; clone size: once; V gene: TRBV29-1; J gene: TRBJ2-1; CDR3 DNA: TGCAGCGTGGAAAGGAGCGGGGGTGTGTTCTTC; CDR3 protein: CSVERSGGVFF
D gene: -; clone size: -; V gene: TRBV4-3; J gene: TRBJ1-1; CDR3 DNA: TGCGCCAGCAGCCAAGATTGGGGGCGCGGCACTGAAGCTTTCTTT; CDR3 protein: CASSQDWGRGTEAFF
D gene: -; clone size: -; V gene: TRBV6-5; J gene: TRBJ1-1; CDR3 DNA: TGTGCCAGCAGTTGGGGGCCGACGAACACTGAAGCTTTCTTT; CDR3 protein: CASSWGPTNTEAFF
D gene: -; clone size: -; V gene: TRBV25-1; J gene: TRBJ1-2; CDR3 DNA: TGTGCCAGCAGTGAACCTGGACAGATCTATGGCTACACCTTC; CDR3 protein: CASSEPGQIYGYTF
D gene: TRBD1; clone size: few; V gene: TRBV10-1; J gene: TRBJ1-1; CDR3 DNA: TGCGCCAGCAGTGGGGCACAGGGGGCGGGCACTGAAGCTTTCTTT; CDR3 protein: CASSGAQGAGTEAFF
D gene: TRBD1; clone size: -; V gene: TRBV5-1; J gene: TRBJ2-1; CDR3 DNA: TGCGCCAGCAGCCTGGGACAGGGCGATGAGCAGTTCTTC; CDR3 protein: CASSLGQGDEQFF
D gene: -; clone size: -; V gene: TRBV19; J gene: TRBJ1-5; CDR3 DNA: TGTGCCAGTAGTATAGCGCCCGGGGATGGCAATCAGCCCCAGCATTTT; CDR3 protein: CASSIAPGDGNQPQHF
D gene: TRBD1; clone size: -; V gene: TRBV19; J gene: TRBJ1-2; CDR3 DNA: TGTGCCACTGCAACCCGGGACAGGGGGGGCGATGGCTACACCTTC; CDR3 protein: CATATRDRGGDGYTF
D gene: TRBD2; clone size: once; V gene: TRBV9; J gene: TRBJ2-7; CDR3 DNA: TGTGCCAGCAGCCAGACGGGACTACACTCCTACGAGCAGTACTTC; CDR3 protein: CASSQTGLHSYEQYF
D gene: -; clone size: -; V gene: TRBV6-1; J gene: TRBJ1-5; CDR3 DNA: TGTGCCAGCAGATTGGGGGGGAGCAATCAGCCCCAGCATTTT; CDR3 protein: CASRLGGSNQPQHF
D gene: -; clone size: -; V gene: TRBV4-1; J gene: TRBJ1-1; CDR3 DNA: TGCGCCAGCAGCCAGATATACAGTAGAGGGAGAAAAAATCTCCGAGCTTTCTTT; CDR3 protein: CASSQIYSRGRKNLRAFF
D gene: -; clone size: -; V gene: TRBV7-2; J gene: TRBJ2-2; CDR3 DNA: TGTGCCAGCAGCCGGTCCTCCTTCGGCGGGGAGCTGTTTTTT; CDR3 protein: CASSRSSFGGELFF
D gene: -; clone size: -; V gene: TRBV7-2; J gene: TRBJ1-2; CDR3 DNA: TGTGCCAGCAGCCCACAGGATAACTATGGCTACACCTTC; CDR3 protein: CASSPQDNYGYTF
D gene: -; clone size: -; V gene: TRBV18; J gene: TRBJ2-6; CDR3 DNA: TGTGCCAGCTCACCAAAGACAGGAAACCCCTCTGGGGCCAACGTCCTGACTTTC; CDR3 protein: CASSPKTGNPSGANVLTF
D gene: TRBD1; clone size: -; V gene: TRBV2; J gene: TRBJ2-1; CDR3 DNA: TGTGCCAGCAGTGAACAGACAGGGGTAGGGTTCCATGAGCAGTTCTTC; CDR3 protein: CASSEQTGVGFHEQFF
D gene: TRBD1; clone size: -; V gene: TRBV7-2; J gene: TRBJ2-7; CDR3 DNA: TGTGCCAGCAGCGACCGGGACAGGGTCTTTCACGAGCAGTACTTC; CDR3 protein: CASSDRDRVFHEQYF